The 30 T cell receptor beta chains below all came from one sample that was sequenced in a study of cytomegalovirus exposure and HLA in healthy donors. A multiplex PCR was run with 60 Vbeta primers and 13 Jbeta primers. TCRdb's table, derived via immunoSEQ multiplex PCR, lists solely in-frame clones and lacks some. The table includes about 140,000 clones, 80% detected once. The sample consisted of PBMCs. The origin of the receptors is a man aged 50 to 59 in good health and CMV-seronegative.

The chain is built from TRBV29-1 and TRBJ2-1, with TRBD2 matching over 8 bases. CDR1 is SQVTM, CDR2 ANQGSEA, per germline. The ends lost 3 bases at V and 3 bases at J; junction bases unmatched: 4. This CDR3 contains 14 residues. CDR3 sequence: CSVESGGFYNEQFF. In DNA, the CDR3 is TGCAGCGTTGAGTCGGGGGGGTTCTACAATGAGCAGTTCTTC.

The CDR3 loop reads CASSQAPGTEAFF. The CDR3 DNA is TGCGCCAGCAGCCAAGCCCCGGGGACTGAAGCTTTCTTT. This rearrangement joins TRBV4-1 to TRBJ1-1; the D is unclear. Looked up from germline, CDR1 is MGHRA and CDR2 is YSYEKL. V was trimmed by 1 base and J by 5 bases, leaving 8 bases between them. The CDR3 has 13 residues.

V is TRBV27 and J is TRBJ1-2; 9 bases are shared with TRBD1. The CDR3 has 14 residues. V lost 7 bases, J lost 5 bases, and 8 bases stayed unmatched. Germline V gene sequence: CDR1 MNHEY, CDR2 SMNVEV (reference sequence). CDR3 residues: CASTNTGGAYGYTF. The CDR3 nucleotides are TGTGCCAGCACTAATACAGGGGGCGCATATGGCTACACCTTC.

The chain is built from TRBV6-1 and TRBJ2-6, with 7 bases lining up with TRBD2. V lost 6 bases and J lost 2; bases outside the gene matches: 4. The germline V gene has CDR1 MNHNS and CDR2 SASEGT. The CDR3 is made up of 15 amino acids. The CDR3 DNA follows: TGTGCCAGCAGGGGGGGGGTAGCTGGGGCCAACGTCCTGACTTTC. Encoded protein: CASRGGVAGANVLTF.

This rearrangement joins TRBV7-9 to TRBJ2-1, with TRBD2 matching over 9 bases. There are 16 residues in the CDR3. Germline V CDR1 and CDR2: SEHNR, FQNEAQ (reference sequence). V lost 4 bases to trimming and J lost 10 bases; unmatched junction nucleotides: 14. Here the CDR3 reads CASSSRGASGTGEQFF. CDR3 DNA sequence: TGTGCCAGCAGCTCTAGGGGGGCTAGCGGGACGGGAGAGCAGTTCTTC.

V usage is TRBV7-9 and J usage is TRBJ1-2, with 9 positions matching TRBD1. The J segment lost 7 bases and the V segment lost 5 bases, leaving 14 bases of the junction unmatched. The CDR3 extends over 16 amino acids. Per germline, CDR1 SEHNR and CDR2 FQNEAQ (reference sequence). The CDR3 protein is CASSPRTRQGESGYTF. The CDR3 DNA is TGTGCCAGCAGCCCAAGAACTCGACAGGGGGAGTCTGGCTACACCTTC.

The CDR3 bases are TGTGCCAGCAGCTTCCCCGAGGCGGGTTGGAAGGACGAGCAGTACTTC. This encodes CASSFPEAGWKDEQYF. V is TRBV5-6 and J is TRBJ2-7, with TRBD2 as a possible D gene (5 bases). V lost 2 bases and J 5 bases, leaving 20 bases between the germline ends. Germline assignment: CDR1 SGHDT and CDR2 YYEEEE. This CDR3 is 16 amino acids long.

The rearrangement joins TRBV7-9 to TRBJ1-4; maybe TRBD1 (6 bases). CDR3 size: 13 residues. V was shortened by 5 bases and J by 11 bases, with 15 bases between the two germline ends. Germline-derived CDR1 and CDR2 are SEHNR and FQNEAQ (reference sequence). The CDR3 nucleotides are TGTGCCAGCAGCCCCCCGGGACACGGGAAACTGTTTTTT. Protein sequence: CASSPPGHGKLFF. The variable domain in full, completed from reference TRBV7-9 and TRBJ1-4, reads DTGVSQNPRHKITKRGQNVTFRCDPISEHNRLYWYRQTLGQGPEFLTYFQNEAQLEKSRLLSDRFSAERPKGSFSTLEIQRTEQGDSAMYLCASSPPGHGKLFFGSGTQLSVL.

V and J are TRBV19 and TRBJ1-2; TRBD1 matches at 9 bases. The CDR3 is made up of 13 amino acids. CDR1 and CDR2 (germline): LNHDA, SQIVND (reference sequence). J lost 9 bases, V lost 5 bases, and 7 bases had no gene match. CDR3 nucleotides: TGTGCCAGTAGTGGGTCGGACAGGGGTCGCTACACCTTC. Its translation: CASSGSDRGRYTF.

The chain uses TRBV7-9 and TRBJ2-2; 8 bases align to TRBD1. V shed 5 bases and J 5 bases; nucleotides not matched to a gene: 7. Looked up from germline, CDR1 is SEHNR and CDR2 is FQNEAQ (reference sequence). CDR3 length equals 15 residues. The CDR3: CASSQRQGRTGELFF. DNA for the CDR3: TGTGCCAGCAGCCAACGACAGGGGAGGACCGGGGAGCTGTTTTTT.

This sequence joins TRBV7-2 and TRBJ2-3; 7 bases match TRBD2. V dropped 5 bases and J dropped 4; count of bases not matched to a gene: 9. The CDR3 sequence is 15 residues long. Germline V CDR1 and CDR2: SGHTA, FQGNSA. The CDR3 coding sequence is TGTGCCAGCAGCCTCAGACTAGCTCCTCCAGATACGCAGTATTTT. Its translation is CASSLRLAPPDTQYF.

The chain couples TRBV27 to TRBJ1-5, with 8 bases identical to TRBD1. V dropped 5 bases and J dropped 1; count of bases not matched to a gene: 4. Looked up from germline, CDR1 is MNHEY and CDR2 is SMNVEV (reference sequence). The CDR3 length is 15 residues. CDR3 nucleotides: TGTGCCAGCAGTGGAGACAGGGGCAGCAATCAGCCCCAGCATTTT. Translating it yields CASSGDRGSNQPQHF.

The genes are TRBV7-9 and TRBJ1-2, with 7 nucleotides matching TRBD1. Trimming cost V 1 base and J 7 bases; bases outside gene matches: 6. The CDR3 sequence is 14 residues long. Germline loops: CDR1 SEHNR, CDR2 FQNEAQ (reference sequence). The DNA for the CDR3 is TGTGCCAGCAGCTTAGATACAGGGGCAGCTGGCTACACCTTC. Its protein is CASSLDTGAAGYTF.

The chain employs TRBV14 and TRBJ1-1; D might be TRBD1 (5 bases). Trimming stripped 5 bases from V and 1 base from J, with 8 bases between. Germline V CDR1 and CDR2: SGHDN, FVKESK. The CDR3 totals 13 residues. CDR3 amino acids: CASSYDRNTEAFF. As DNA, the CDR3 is TGTGCCAGCAGCTACGACAGGAACACTGAAGCTTTCTTT.

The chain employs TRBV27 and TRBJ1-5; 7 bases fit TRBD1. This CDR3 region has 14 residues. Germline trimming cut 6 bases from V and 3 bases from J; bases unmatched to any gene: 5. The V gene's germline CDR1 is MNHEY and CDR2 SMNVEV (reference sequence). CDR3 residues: CASRPTGINQPQHF. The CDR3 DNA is TGTGCCAGCAGACCGACAGGGATCAATCAGCCCCAGCATTTT.

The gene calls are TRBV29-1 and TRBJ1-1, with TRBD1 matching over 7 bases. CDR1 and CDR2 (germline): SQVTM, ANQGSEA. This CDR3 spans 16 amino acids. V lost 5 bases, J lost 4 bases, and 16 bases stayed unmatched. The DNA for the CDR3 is TGCAGCGTTTACCTTCGCCCGGGACAGTTGACCACTGAAGCTTTCTTT. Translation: CSVYLRPGQLTTEAFF.

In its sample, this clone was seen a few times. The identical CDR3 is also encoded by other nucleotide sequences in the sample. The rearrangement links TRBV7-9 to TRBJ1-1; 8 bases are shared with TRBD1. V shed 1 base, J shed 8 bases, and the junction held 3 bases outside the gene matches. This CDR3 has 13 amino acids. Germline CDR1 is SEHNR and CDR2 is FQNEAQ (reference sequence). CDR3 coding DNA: TGTGCCAGCAGCTTAGGGGGACAGGCGGAAGCTTTCTTT. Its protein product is CASSLGGQAEAFF.

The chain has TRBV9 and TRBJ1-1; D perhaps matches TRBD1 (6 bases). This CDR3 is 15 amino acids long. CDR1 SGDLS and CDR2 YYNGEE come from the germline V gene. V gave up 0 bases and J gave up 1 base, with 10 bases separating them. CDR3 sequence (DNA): TGTGCCAGCAGCGTAGATGGGGGCGCGAACACTGAAGCTTTCTTT. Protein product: CASSVDGGANTEAFF. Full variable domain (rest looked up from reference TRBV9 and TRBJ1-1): DSGVTQTPKHLITATGQRVTLRCSPRSGDLSVYWYQQSLDQGLQFLIQYYNGEERAKGNILERFSAQQFPDLHSELNLSSLELGDSALYFCASSVDGGANTEAFFGQGTRLTVV.

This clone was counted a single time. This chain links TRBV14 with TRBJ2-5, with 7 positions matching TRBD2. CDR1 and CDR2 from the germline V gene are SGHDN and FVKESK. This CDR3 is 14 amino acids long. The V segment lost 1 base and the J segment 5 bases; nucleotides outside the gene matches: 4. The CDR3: CASSQVTSRETQYF. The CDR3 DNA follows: TGTGCCAGCAGCCAAGTGACTAGCAGGGAGACCCAGTACTTC.

CDR3 sequence reads: CASSPNRVLSNQPQHF. Here the CDR3 DNA reads TGTGCCAGCAGTCCGAACAGGGTGTTGAGCAATCAGCCCCAGCATTTT. The chain combines TRBV27 with TRBJ1-5, with D tentatively TRBD1 (6 bases). Germline CDR1 reads MNHEY; CDR2 reads SMNVEV (reference sequence). The CDR3 runs to 16 residues. V was pared by 5 bases and J by 1 base, with 15 bases between.

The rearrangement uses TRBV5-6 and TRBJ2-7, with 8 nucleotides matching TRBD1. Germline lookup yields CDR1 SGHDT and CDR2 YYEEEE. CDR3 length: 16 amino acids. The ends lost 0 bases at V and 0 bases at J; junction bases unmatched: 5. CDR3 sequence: CASSLAGGQASYEQYF. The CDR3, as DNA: TGTGCCAGCAGCTTGGCCGGGGGACAGGCCTCCTACGAGCAGTACTTC. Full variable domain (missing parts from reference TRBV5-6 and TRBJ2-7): DAGVTQSPTHLIKTRGQQVTLRCSPKSGHDTVSWYQQALGQGPQFIFQYYEEEERQRGNFPDRFSGHQFPNYSSELNVNALLLGDSALYLCASSLAGGQASYEQYFGPGTRLTVT.

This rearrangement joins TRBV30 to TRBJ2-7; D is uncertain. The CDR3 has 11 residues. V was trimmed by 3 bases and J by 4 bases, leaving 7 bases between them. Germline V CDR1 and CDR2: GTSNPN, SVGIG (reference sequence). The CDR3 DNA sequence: TGTGCCTGGAGCCCGAGATACGAGCAGTACTTC. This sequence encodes CAWSPRYEQYF.

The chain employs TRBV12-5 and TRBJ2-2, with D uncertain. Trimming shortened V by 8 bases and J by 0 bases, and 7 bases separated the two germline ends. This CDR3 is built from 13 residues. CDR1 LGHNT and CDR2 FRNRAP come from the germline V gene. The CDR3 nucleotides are TGTGCTAGTTGCGATTCGAACACCGGGGAGCTGTTTTTT. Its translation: CASCDSNTGELFF.

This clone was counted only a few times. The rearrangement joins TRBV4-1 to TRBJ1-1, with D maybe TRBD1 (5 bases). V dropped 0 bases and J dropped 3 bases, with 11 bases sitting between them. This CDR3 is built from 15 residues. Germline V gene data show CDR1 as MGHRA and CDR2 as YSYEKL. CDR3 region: CASSQDPRDDTEAFF. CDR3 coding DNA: TGCGCCAGCAGCCAAGATCCCAGGGATGACACTGAAGCTTTCTTT.

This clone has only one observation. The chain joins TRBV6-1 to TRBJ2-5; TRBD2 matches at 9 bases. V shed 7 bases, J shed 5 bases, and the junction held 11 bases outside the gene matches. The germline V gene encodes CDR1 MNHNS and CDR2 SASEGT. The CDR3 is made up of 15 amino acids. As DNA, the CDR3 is TGTGCCAGCACCCGAGTCGGCGGGGGGGCGGAGACCCAGTACTTC. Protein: CASTRVGGGAETQYF.

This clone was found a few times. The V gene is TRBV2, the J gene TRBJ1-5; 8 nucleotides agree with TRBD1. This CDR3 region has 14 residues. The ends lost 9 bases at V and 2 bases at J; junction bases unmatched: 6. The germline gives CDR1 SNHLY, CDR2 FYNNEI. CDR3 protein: CASQGARGNQPQHF. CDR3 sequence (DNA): TGTGCCAGTCAGGGGGCGCGGGGCAATCAGCCCCAGCATTTT.

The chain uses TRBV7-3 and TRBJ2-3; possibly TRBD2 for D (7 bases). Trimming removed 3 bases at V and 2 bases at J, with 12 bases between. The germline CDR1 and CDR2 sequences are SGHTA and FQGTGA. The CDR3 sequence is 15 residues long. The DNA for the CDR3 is TGTGCCAGCAGCTTCGGGGGGCCCTCCACAGATACGCAGTATTTT. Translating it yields CASSFGGPSTDTQYF. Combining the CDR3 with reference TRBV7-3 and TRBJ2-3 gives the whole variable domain GAGVSQTPSNKVTEKGKYVELRCDPISGHTALYWYRQSLGQGPEFLIYFQGTGAADDSGLPNDRFFAVRPEGSVSTLKIQRTERGDSAVYLCASSFGGPSTDTQYFGPGTRLTVL.

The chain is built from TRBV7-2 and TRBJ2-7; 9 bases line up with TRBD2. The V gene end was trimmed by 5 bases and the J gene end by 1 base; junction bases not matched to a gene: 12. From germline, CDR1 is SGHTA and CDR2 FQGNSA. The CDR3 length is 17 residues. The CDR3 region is CASSESGWTSVSYEQYF. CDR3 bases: TGTGCCAGCAGCGAAAGTGGTTGGACTAGCGTTTCCTACGAGCAGTACTTC. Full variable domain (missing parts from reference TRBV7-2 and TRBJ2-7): GAGVSQSPSNKVTEKGKDVELRCDPISGHTALYWYRQSLGQGLEFLIYFQGNSAPDKSGLPSDRFSAERTGGSVSTLTIQRTQQEDSAVYLCASSESGWTSVSYEQYFGPGTRLTVT.

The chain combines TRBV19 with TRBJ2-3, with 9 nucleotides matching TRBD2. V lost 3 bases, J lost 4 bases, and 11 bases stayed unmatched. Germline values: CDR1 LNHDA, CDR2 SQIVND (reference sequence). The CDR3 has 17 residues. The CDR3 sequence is CASSIDPAGGLADTQYF. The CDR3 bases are TGTGCCAGTAGTATTGATCCAGCGGGAGGTTTGGCAGATACGCAGTATTTT.

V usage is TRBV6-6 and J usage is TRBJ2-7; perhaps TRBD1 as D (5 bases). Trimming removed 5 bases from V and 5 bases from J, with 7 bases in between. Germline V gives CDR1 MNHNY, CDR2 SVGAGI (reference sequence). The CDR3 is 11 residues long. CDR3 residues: CASSQGNEQYF. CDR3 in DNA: TGTGCCAGCAGTCAGGGAAACGAGCAGTACTTC.